This record covers a single T cell receptor (beta chain). Its antigen remains unidentified. One blood sample of 2.5 ml was taken from each donor. The source of the sample is a study of monozygotic twins with inflammatory bowel disease. Overall study findings and caveats: Against healthy co-twins, IBD patients had lower TCRbeta diversity (measured by inverse Simpson). What may have added variability to patient repertoires is that immunosuppressive treatments differed.

Added by template switching were UMIs that each held a 6-nucleotide sample barcode. TCRdb reanalyzed the 5' RACE reads, giving one entry per CDR3 protein sequence and no DNA. Seen in this sample are about 380,000 distinct CDR3 sequences; the ten most common clones hold roughly 2.6%. The origin of this receptor is a human donor with ulcerative colitis or Crohn's disease, or a healthy co-twin of an affected twin (not recorded which). Material: blood.

The CDR3 sequence: CASSFNRRESSYNEQFF. The chain combines TRBV5-4 with TRBJ2-1; TCRdb lists TRBD1, though no DNA is available to test this call. The CDR3 has 17 amino acids. The germline CDR1 and CDR2 sequences are SGHNT and YYREEE (reference sequence).